The rows below give T cell receptor beta chains drawn from one sample of a study of shared clonotypes between healthy human individuals. The table came from immunoSEQ multiplex PCR; TCRdb's copy has only in-frame clones and leaves some out. The top ten hold 0.89% of the sample, which has 950,000 to 1,200,000 clones, 60% to 85% seen once. The source material was memory CD4+ T cells from PBMCs. The receptors come from a man between 18 and 35 years old in good health. Some clones in this sample may be carry-over from other donors' samples. CDR3s include the opening cysteine and the closing phenylalanine or tryptophan. The order of the fields is J gene, clone size, D gene, V gene, CDR3 DNA, CDR3 protein. The D gene is left open where the match is weak. Size is stated for part of the rows, as once, few or many counts, or as a class when the clone is expanded.

>TRBJ2-7|once|TRBD2|TRBV7-2
TGTGCCAGCAGCTTAGTTGTAACTAGCGGGAGGGGCCCAATCTACGAGCAGTACTTC
CASSLVVTSGRGPIYEQYF
>TRBJ2-3|NA|NA|TRBV5-1
TGCGCCAGCAGCTTGGCCAATGTCCCAGCGGTCCCAGATACGCAGTATTTT
CASSLANVPAVPDTQYF
>TRBJ2-3|NA|TRBD2|TRBV7-3
TGTGCCAGCAGCCCTTGGACTAGCGGGAGTGCAGATACGCAGTATTTT
CASSPWTSGSADTQYF
>TRBJ2-3|NA|NA|TRBV7-9
TGTGCCAGCAGCTTAGACCCGTTAGCGGAGAGCACAGATACGCAGTATTTT
CASSLDPLAESTDTQYF
>TRBJ2-1|NA|TRBD1|TRBV5-1
TGCGCCAGCAGCAATTCCGGGACAGGGGGAAATGAGCAGTTCTTC
CASSNSGTGGNEQFF
>TRBJ2-6|NA|NA|TRBV18
TGTGCCAGCTCACAGAACCTCCCCGGGGCCAACGTCCTGACTTTC
CASSQNLPGANVLTF
>TRBJ2-7|NA|NA|TRBV5-4
TGTGCCAGCAGCTTGCCAGGGACGGTAAAGGACTTC
CASSLPGTVKDF
>TRBJ2-1|NA|TRBD2|TRBV10-3
TGTGCCATCAGTGAGACTCGGACTAGCGGGAGTAAGTACAATGAGCAGTTCTTC
CAISETRTSGSKYNEQFF
>TRBJ2-7|NA|TRBD2|TRBV7-2
TGTGCCAGCAGCGTCTCTGGACTAGCTGGGGAGCAGTACTTC
CASSVSGLAGEQYF
>TRBJ2-1|few|NA|TRBV2
TGTGCCAGCAGTGAAAGGAGCTCCTACAATGAGCAGTTCTTC
CASSERSSYNEQFF
>TRBJ1-4|NA|TRBD1|TRBV18
TGTGCCAACTCAGGGGGAAGGGAAAAACTGTTTTTT
CANSGGREKLFF
>TRBJ2-4|once|NA|TRBV9
TGTGCCAGCAGCGCCGGGGCTGGGAACATTCAGTACTTC
CASSAGAGNIQYF
>TRBJ1-2|NA|NA|TRBV21-1
TGTGCCAGTGACAGGGACCATGGCTACACCTTC
CASDRDHGYTF
>TRBJ2-5|once|TRBD2|TRBV2
TGTGCCAGCAGTGAAGGGTTTAGCGGGAGGTTAGAGACCCAGTACTTC
CASSEGFSGRLETQYF
>TRBJ2-2|NA|NA|TRBV7-3
TGTGCCAGCAGCTTACTCAGGGAACCCGGGGAGCTGTTTTTT
CASSLLREPGELFF
>TRBJ2-5|NA|TRBD2|TRBV7-9
TGTGCCAGCAGCTCAGGGACTAGTCAAGAGACCCAGTACTTC
CASSSGTSQETQYF
>TRBJ2-7|NA|TRBD2|TRBV7-9
TGTGCCAGCAGCCCGGGGGGGGCCCTCCACGAGCAGTACTTC
CASSPGGALHEQYF
>TRBJ2-5|NA|TRBD2|TRBV15
TGTGCCACCAGCAGAGGGGGGGAGCGGGGCCCCCAAGAGACCCAGTACTTC
CATSRGGERGPQETQYF
>TRBJ2-7|NA|TRBD1|TRBV11-2
TGTGCCAGCAGCTTAACCCTAGGACAGGGGGCTACCTACGAGCAGTACTTC
CASSLTLGQGATYEQYF
>TRBJ2-1|NA|TRBD2|TRBV2
TGTGCCAGCCACAGACTAGCGGGAGCAAATGAGCAGTTCTTC
CASHRLAGANEQFF
>TRBJ2-7|NA|TRBD1|TRBV5-1
TGCGCCAGCAGCTTCGGACAGGGGGAACGCTACGAGCAGTACTTC
CASSFGQGERYEQYF
>TRBJ1-1|NA|NA|TRBV28
TGTGCCAGCAGCCCGGGAGGCACTGAAGCTTTCTTT
CASSPGGTEAFF
>TRBJ2-2|NA|TRBD2|TRBV7-3
TGTGCCAGCAGCCCTAGCGGGAGGACAGTCCGCACCGGGGAGCTGTTTTTT
CASSPSGRTVRTGELFF
>TRBJ2-7|NA|TRBD1|TRBV2
TGTGCCAGCACCCCCGGGACGGGGACAGGGGTTACCTACGAGCAGTACTTC
CASTPGTGTGVTYEQYF
>TRBJ1-5|NA|NA|TRBV6-5
TGTGCCAGCAGTGAACCGCGATACCAGCCCCAGCATTTT
CASSEPRYQPQHF
>TRBJ2-7|few|TRBD2|TRBV9
TGTGCCAGCAGCGTAGCTCCGGGGGGCGAGCAGTACTTC
CASSVAPGGEQYF
>TRBJ2-1|NA|NA|TRBV6-6
TGTGCCAGCAGTTACTCTCCTAGCGACTCCTACAATGAGCAGTTCTTC
CASSYSPSDSYNEQFF
>TRBJ2-7|NA|NA|TRBV18
TGTGCCAGCTCACCAATGGGTAGCCACTACGAGCAGTACTTC
CASSPMGSHYEQYF
>TRBJ1-1|few|NA|TRBV5-1
TGCGCCAGCAGCTTCCCTCGTGGGGACATGAACACTGAAGCTTTCTTT
CASSFPRGDMNTEAFF
>TRBJ1-6|NA|TRBD1|TRBV28
TGTGCCAGCAACCAACCGGGACAGGGGGACTCACCCCTCCACTTT
CASNQPGQGDSPLHF
>TRBJ2-1|once|NA|TRBV10-3
TGTGCCATCAGCCTCGACCCGAGCTACAATGAGCAGTTCTTC
CAISLDPSYNEQFF
>TRBJ2-2|NA|NA|TRBV27
TGTGCCAGCAGTTTAGGCGGGCTACAGCACACCGGGGAGCTGTTTTTT
CASSLGGLQHTGELFF
>TRBJ1-2|NA|TRBD1|TRBV5-1
TGCGCCAGCAGCTTGGCCTCGGGACAGCAACCTTCTAACTATGGCTACACCTTC
CASSLASGQQPSNYGYTF
>TRBJ2-7|NA|NA|TRBV5-4
TGTGCCAGCAGCTTGGGGCAGTCCGCCCACGAGCAGTACTTC
CASSLGQSAHEQYF
>TRBJ2-5|NA|TRBD1|TRBV2
TGTGCCAGCAGTGGGACAGGGGAAAAGACCCAGTACTTC
CASSGTGEKTQYF
>TRBJ1-5|NA|TRBD1|TRBV27
TGTGCCAGCAACCGACAGGGGGCGAATCAGCCCCAGCATTTT
CASNRQGANQPQHF
>TRBJ2-3|NA|NA|TRBV5-4
TGTGCCAGCAGCTTGGACAGCTCCGATACGCAGTATTTT
CASSLDSSDTQYF
>TRBJ2-7|few|NA|TRBV6-5
TGTGCCAGCAGCCCACCTCGTACCCCCTACGAGCAGTACTTC
CASSPPRTPYEQYF
>TRBJ2-5|NA|TRBD1|TRBV11-1
TGTGCCAGCAGCTCACCGTTGTCAGGGGGCGCGATAGAGACCCAGTACTTC
CASSSPLSGGAIETQYF
>TRBJ1-4|NA|TRBD1|TRBV5-6
TGTGCCAGCAGCTCCAGACAGGGTGAAAAACTGTTTTTT
CASSSRQGEKLFF
>TRBJ2-5|NA|NA|TRBV7-9
TGTGCCAGCAGCTTAGACGGGGCTCAAGAGACCCAGTACTTC
CASSLDGAQETQYF
>TRBJ2-6|NA|NA|TRBV5-1
TGCGCCAGCAGGGATAGTACTTCCTCTGGGGCCAACGTCCTGACTTTC
CASRDSTSSGANVLTF
>TRBJ2-7|NA|TRBD1|TRBV5-1
TGCGCCAGCAGTAGGGGACAGGGGGGCACCTACGAGCAGTACTTC
CASSRGQGGTYEQYF
>TRBJ1-2|NA|NA|TRBV15
TGTGCCACCAGCAGAGATACCACTAACTATGGCTACACCTTC
CATSRDTTNYGYTF
>TRBJ1-3|few|NA|TRBV19
TGTGCCAGTAGTATAGAATCCGTGCAAAACACCATATATTTT
CASSIESVQNTIYF
>TRBJ2-1|NA|TRBD2|TRBV28
TGTGCCAGCAGACCTTTCTGGTTAGCGGGGAAACTAACCTTCTCCTACAATGAGCAGTTCTTC
CASRPFWLAGKLTFSYNEQFF
>TRBJ2-1|once|NA|TRBV19
TGTGCCAGTCATCTCTCCGGACCAGCCTACAATGAGCAGTTCTTC
CASHLSGPAYNEQFF
>TRBJ2-7|NA|NA|TRBV7-9
TGTGCCAGCAGCTTTCCGGGACCAGGCGAGCAGTACTTC
CASSFPGPGEQYF
>TRBJ2-1|NA|TRBD2|TRBV7-8
TGTGCCAGCCTACCTCTAGCGGGAGGGAGGCGTGAGCAGTTCTTC
CASLPLAGGRREQFF
>TRBJ1-6|NA|NA|TRBV28
TGTGCCAGCACCATGGGACAATCACCCCTCCACTTT
CASTMGQSPLHF
>TRBJ2-7|NA|NA|TRBV28
TGTGCCAGCAGGGACGGACCCTCCTCCTACGAGCAGTACTTC
CASRDGPSSYEQYF
>TRBJ2-7|NA|NA|TRBV28
TGTGCCAGCAGTGCGTTTCTCGGGGATCGGTATTACGAGCAGTACTTC
CASSAFLGDRYYEQYF
>TRBJ2-7|NA|NA|TRBV5-4
TGTGCCAGCAGCTTGGGTCCCGAGCAGTACTTC
CASSLGPEQYF
>TRBJ1-4|once|NA|TRBV2
TGTGCCAGCTCAGGGTACGAAAAACTGTTTTTT
CASSGYEKLFF